One and the same sample provided the 9 T cell receptor beta chains below, sequenced in a study of cytomegalovirus exposure and HLA in healthy donors. PCR used 60 Vbeta primers and 13 Jbeta primers. Profiled with immunoSEQ multiplex PCR; TCRdb holds only in-frame clones, not every one. The table has tens of thousands of clones, approximately 72% seen once. The sequenced sample consisted of PBMCs. Receptors originate from a woman aged 25 to 39 in good health and CMV-seronegative.

The chain combines TRBV4-3 with TRBJ2-1; TRBD2 matches at 13 bases. CDR1 is LGHNA, CDR2 YSLEER, per germline. CDR3 size: 15 residues. Losses at the gene ends were 3 bases for V and 8 bases for J; bases not matched to a gene: 4. The CDR3 reads CASSQGLAGIDEQFF. CDR3 sequence (DNA): TGCGCCAGCAGCCAGGGACTAGCGGGGATAGATGAGCAGTTCTTC.

J is TRBJ2-7 and V is TRBV11-3; 10 nucleotides line up with TRBD1. Trimming removed 6 bases from V and 3 bases from J; junction bases left unmatched: 11. The CDR3 loop spans 16 amino acids. Germline assignment: CDR1 SGHNT and CDR2 YENEEA. CDR3 DNA: TGTGCCAGCAGTGCTAATGCCGGGACAGGGGACTACGAGCAGTACTTC. Protein: CASSANAGTGDYEQYF.

CDR3 loop: CASSSSRYEQYF. In DNA form, the CDR3 reads TGTGCCAGCAGTTCCTCCCGCTACGAGCAGTACTTC. The rearrangement joins TRBV28 to TRBJ2-7; the D is unclear. V gave up 4 bases and J gave up 3 bases, with 7 bases separating them. Germline V gene lookup returns CDR1 MDHEN and CDR2 SYDVKM. This CDR3 comprises 12 residues.

The rearrangement links TRBV7-9 to TRBJ2-2; 7 nucleotides line up with TRBD2. Germline V gives CDR1 SEHNR, CDR2 FQNEAQ (reference sequence). This CDR3 contains 15 residues. V gave up 3 bases and J gave up 5 bases; unmatched junction bases: 6. The CDR3 DNA follows: TGTGCCAGCAGCTTCTCAGGGAGGGGTACCGGGGAGCTGTTTTTT. This codes for CASSFSGRGTGELFF.

V gene TRBV25-1 combines with J gene TRBJ2-7, with 9 bases fitting TRBD1. The germline V gene has CDR1 MGHDK and CDR2 SYGVNS. The CDR3 length is 15 residues. Trimming removed 4 bases from V and 3 bases from J; junction bases left unmatched: 7. CDR3 sequence reads: CASSATGGPLYEQYF. Here the CDR3 DNA reads TGTGCCAGCAGTGCAACAGGGGGCCCCCTCTACGAGCAGTACTTC.

The chain is built from TRBV2 and TRBJ1-1; D not resolved. Germline loops: CDR1 SNHLY, CDR2 FYNNEI. V was clipped by 6 bases and J by 7 bases, with 15 bases between them. This CDR3 has 13 residues. CDR3 in amino acids: CASSETGQREAFF. DNA of the CDR3: TGTGCCAGCAGCGAGACGGGTCAACGTGAAGCTTTCTTT.

The chain carries TRBV19 and TRBJ2-3; no firm D call. This CDR3 has 14 amino acids. V was clipped by 1 base and J by 2 bases, with 7 bases between them. CDR1 and CDR2 from the germline V gene are LNHDA and SQIVND (reference sequence). Here the CDR3 DNA reads TGTGCCAGTAGTATAGGAGTCATCACAGATACGCAGTATTTT. It is translated as CASSIGVITDTQYF.

The chain is built from TRBV6-1 and TRBJ1-5; D not certain. The CDR3 extends over 14 amino acids. Between the trimmed V and J ends, which lost 9 bases and 3 bases, there was a span of 15 bases. Per germline, CDR1 MNHNS and CDR2 SASEGT. The DNA for the CDR3 is TGTGCCAGTATCAGCGGGGTTTTCAATCAGCCCCAGCATTTT. Its protein is CASISGVFNQPQHF.

The chain uses TRBV28 and TRBJ2-5; the D gene is possibly TRBD1 (5 bases). Trimming took off 6 bases at V and 2 bases at J, with 16 bases between the two ends. Germline-derived CDR1 and CDR2 are MDHEN and SYDVKM. This CDR3 has 15 residues. The CDR3 sequence: CASSRRQGGQETQYF. The CDR3 nucleotides are TGTGCCAGCAGCCGAAGGCAGGGCGGTCAAGAGACCCAGTACTTC.